The rows below give T cell receptor beta chains drawn from one sample of a study of T cell repertoires in cytomegalovirus infection. TCRdb reanalysed the reads using MiXCR and keeps one entry per CDR3 protein. The data hold around 130,000 distinct CDR3 sequences, with more than 7% observed a single time. The sequencing sample was made of PBMCs. Receptor source: a human donor in good health (CMV status not recorded). Some clones in this sample may be carry-over from other donors' samples. The CDR3 runs from the conserved cysteine through the conserved F or W. D genes are given only for firm matches. Clone size is given for some rows only: seen once, a few or many times, or a class if the clone is expanded.

size,V,D,J,DNA,CDR3
few,TRBV5-1,TRBD1,TRBJ2-5,TGCGCCAGCAGCGAAACCGGGACAGGAGGCGAGACCCAGTACTTC,CASSETGTGGETQYF
many,TRBV7-2,.,TRBJ1-1,TGTGCCAGCAGCTTAACCCAGGTCACTGAAGCTTTCTTT,CASSLTQVTEAFF
many,TRBV6-2/TRBV6-3,.,TRBJ2-1,TGTGCCAGCAGTTACGGGCCAAGTGAGTTCCGGAATGAGCAGTTCTTC,CASSYGPSEFRNEQFF
.,TRBV14,.,TRBJ2-1,TGTGCCAGCAGCCAAGCGTGGGGATTCAATGAGCAGTTCTTC,CASSQAWGFNEQFF
many,TRBV6-5,TRBD1,TRBJ2-1,TGTGCCAGCAGTATCGTGGGACAGGGGTACAATGAGCAGTTCTTC,CASSIVGQGYNEQFF
few,TRBV20-1,.,TRBJ2-3,TGCAGTGCTCCCCCATCTAGCAAGACAGATACGCAGTATTTT,CSAPPSSKTDTQYF
many,TRBV28,TRBD1,TRBJ1-2,TGTGCCAGCAGTTCGACAGGGTCTTCGAATAGCTACACCTTC,CASSSTGSSNSYTF
many,TRBV6-2/TRBV6-3,TRBD1,TRBJ1-5,TGTGCCAGCAGCGCCAACGTTGGGACAGGGGGGCCTTATAGCAATCAGCCCCAGCATTTT,CASSANVGTGGPYSNQPQHF
many,TRBV7-2,.,TRBJ1-1,TGTGCCAGCAGCTGGAGCCAGGGATCCACTGAAGCTTTCTTT,CASSWSQGSTEAFF
many,TRBV7-2,TRBD1,TRBJ2-2,TGTGCCAGCAGCCGGTCCAGGGGGTCCGGGGAGCTGTTTTTT,CASSRSRGSGELFF
many,TRBV6-2/TRBV6-3,.,TRBJ2-2,TGTGCCAGCACTGCGACAGTGAACACCGGGGAGCTGTTTTTT,CASTATVNTGELFF
few,TRBV4-3,TRBD1,TRBJ2-1,TGCGCCAGCAGCCAAGGACAGGGGGCACGTGAGCAGTTCTTC,CASSQGQGAREQFF
.,TRBV14,TRBD1,TRBJ1-1,TGTGCCAGCACCCGGGACAGGGGGCTCACTGAAGCTTTCTTT,CASTRDRGLTEAFF
.,TRBV15,TRBD2,TRBJ2-1,TGTGCCACCGGCCCTGGGGTAGCGGGGGGAACCCACTACGACGATGAGCAGTTCTTC,CATGPGVAGGTHYDDEQFF
many,TRBV6-1,TRBD1,TRBJ1-2,TGTGCCAGCAGGGAAGGAGACAGGGGCGCTGGCTACACCTTC,CASREGDRGAGYTF